This T cell receptor beta chain is from a study of blood T cells in healthy people across ages. General study findings and limits: Comparison with aged donors showed that long-lived donors had more naive CD4+ cells and higher diversity. PBMCs went unsorted, and a conclusive naive versus antigen-experienced comparison was therefore prevented.

A sample-barcoded 5' primer and a J-beta primer mix were used in a second PCR of about 7 to 11 cycles. MiXCR, run by TCRdb on the 5' RACE reads, gives a single entry per CDR3 protein. The table records about 770,000 distinct CDR3 sequences, around two fifths of them present only once. The CDR3 contains 14 residues. V was pared by 6 bases and J by 5 bases, with 9 bases of the junction left unmatched. This clonotype has a handful of counts. Its antigen remains unknown. The V call is TRBV12-3 or TRBV12-4, the J call TRBJ2-5; 7 positions agree with TRBD1. The sequencing sample was made of blood. This clonotype originated in a man aged 60 to 69 in good health. The CDR3 nucleotides are TGTGCCAGCAGGAAGACTCAGGGGGTGGAGACCCAGTACTTC. This sequence encodes CASRKTQGVETQYF.